The 21 T cell receptor beta chains below come from one sample, sequenced in a study of OX40 agonist ivuxolimab in advanced cancers. Only in-frame clones appear in the TCRdb table, and some are missing; sequencing was by immunoSEQ multiplex PCR. This table has 35,000 to 40,000 clones, around 82% appearing once. This material consisted of CD4+ or CD8+ T cells sorted from blood, taken in a trial of the OX40 agonist ivuxolimab. These receptors were taken from an adult with an advanced solid tumor such as melanoma, head and neck, liver or kidney cancer.

The V gene is TRBV30, the J gene TRBJ2-1, with D maybe TRBD1 (6 bases). CDR1 is GTSNPN, CDR2 SVGIG, per germline (reference sequence). Trimming removed 4 bases at V and 4 bases at J, with 11 bases between. The CDR3 spans 13 residues. The CDR3 DNA reads TGTGCCTGGAAATCAGGGGCATACAATGAGCAGTTCTTC. It yields the protein CAWKSGAYNEQFF.

The V and J genes are TRBV19 and TRBJ2-3; 16 bases are a match to TRBD2. This CDR3 spans 17 amino acids. From germline, CDR1 is LNHDA and CDR2 SQIVND (reference sequence). The junction had 8 bases not matched to a gene; V was cut back by 4 bases and J by 7 bases. The CDR3 sequence is CASSRPGTSGRANTQYF. The CDR3 bases are TGTGCCAGTAGTAGGCCCGGGACTAGCGGGAGGGCGAATACGCAGTATTTT.

The rearrangement joins TRBV4-2 to TRBJ2-3; D remains unclear. Germline V lookup: CDR1 LGHNA, CDR2 YNFKEQ. With 0 bases removed from V and 6 bases from J, the gap between germline ends came to 13 bases. CDR3 length: 15 residues. The CDR3 protein is CASSQELTGSDTQYF. The CDR3 DNA is TGTGCCAGCAGCCAAGAGTTGACGGGCTCCGATACGCAGTATTTT.

J is TRBJ1-2 and V is TRBV18; TRBD1 might be the D (5 bases). Trimming removed 4 bases from V and 4 bases from J, with 13 bases in between. The CDR3 is 14 amino acids. Germline V gene data show CDR1 as KGHSH and CDR2 as LQKENI. CDR3 in amino acids: CASSRRDLAYGYTF. The CDR3 DNA reads TGTGCCAGCTCACGAAGGGACCTTGCCTATGGCTACACCTTC.

This clone appeared a single time. This sequence joins TRBV5-6 and TRBJ2-2; D remains ambiguous. CDR1 SGHDT and CDR2 YYEEEE come from the germline V gene. The CDR3 has 14 amino acids. V lost 2 bases and J lost 2, with 7 bases in between. Here the CDR3 reads CASSFFRNTGELFF. CDR3 sequence (DNA): TGTGCCAGCAGCTTCTTCAGAAACACCGGGGAGCTGTTTTTT.

The rearrangement links TRBV5-1 to TRBJ2-5; D may be TRBD2 (6 bases). Trimming removed 2 bases at V and 0 bases at J, with 11 bases between. The V gene's germline CDR1 is SGHRS and CDR2 YFSETQ. The CDR3 is made up of 15 amino acids. CDR3 sequence: CASSLAGPYQETQYF. CDR3 DNA sequence: TGCGCCAGCAGCTTAGCGGGCCCGTACCAAGAGACCCAGTACTTC.

This clone was seen a single time. The chain recombines TRBV11-2 with TRBJ2-7; perhaps D is TRBD1 or TRBD2 (5 bases each). Germline V gene lookup returns CDR1 SGHAT and CDR2 FQNNGV. The V end lost 3 bases, the J end lost 3 bases, and 15 bases lay between the germline ends. The CDR3 is made up of 15 amino acids. CDR3 in DNA: TGTGCCAGCAGCTTTAAGTGGGGGATGCTCTACGAGCAGTACTTC. Its translation is CASSFKWGMLYEQYF.

The genes are TRBV11-1 and TRBJ2-1, with TRBD2 identical over 7 bases. Germline CDR1 is SGHAT and CDR2 is FQDESV (reference sequence). This CDR3 has 15 amino acids. The trim removed 3 bases at V and 8 bases at J, leaving 10 bases unmatched. This CDR3 is CASSFFAGERHEQFF. The CDR3 region has the DNA TGTGCCAGCAGCTTCTTCGCGGGAGAGCGGCATGAGCAGTTCTTC.

This clone was seen only a few times. V and J are TRBV27 and TRBJ2-5; a possible D gene is TRBD1 (6 bases). Germline CDR1 and CDR2: MNHEY and SMNVEV (reference sequence). Trimming cost V 8 bases and J 5 bases, with 21 bases left between them. The length of the CDR3 is 15 residues. The DNA for the CDR3 is TGTGCCAGCGTCGATCTCGGCAGGGGCTGGGAGACCCAGTACTTC. Protein: CASVDLGRGWETQYF.

The chain combines TRBV10-3 with TRBJ1-2; D gene uncertain. CDR3 length: 12 amino acids. Trimming removed 2 bases from V and 8 bases from J, with 9 bases in between. Germline V gene lookup returns CDR1 ENHRY and CDR2 SYGVKD. The CDR3 DNA reads as TGTGCCATCAGTGAGGCAGTCGTAGGCTACACCTTC. Its translation is CAISEAVVGYTF.

The V gene is TRBV15, the J gene TRBJ1-1; the D is unclear. Trimming pared 5 bases from V and 0 bases from J, leaving 7 bases between. The CDR3 has 13 residues. Germline assignment: CDR1 LNHNV and CDR2 YYDKDF (reference sequence). The CDR3 loop reads CATSLSMNTEAFF. The CDR3, as DNA: TGTGCCACCAGCCTATCCATGAACACTGAAGCTTTCTTT.

This clone has just a few counts. The chain is built from TRBV19 and TRBJ1-1; a weak D match, TRBD1 (5 bases). This CDR3 comprises 12 residues. Deletions cut 5 bases from V and 11 bases from J, with 15 bases between. Per germline, CDR1 LNHDA and CDR2 SQIVND (reference sequence). CDR3 sequence: CASSGSGRTAFF. DNA of the CDR3: TGTGCCAGTAGTGGTTCAGGGAGAACGGCTTTCTTT.

J is TRBJ1-5 and V is TRBV6-1; D call uncertain. The CDR3 has 14 residues. V was pared by 3 bases and J by 9 bases, with 15 bases between. Germline V gene sequence: CDR1 MNHNS, CDR2 SASEGT. This CDR3 is CASSDAGDSGPQHF. CDR3 in DNA: TGTGCCAGCAGTGACGCCGGGGATTCCGGGCCCCAGCATTTT.

This clone was seen only once. The chain links TRBV15 to TRBJ2-7, with D tentatively TRBD2 (6 bases). Germline CDR1 and CDR2: LNHNV and YYDKDF (reference sequence). The CDR3 consists of 13 residues. V was shortened by 3 bases and J by 6 bases, with 12 bases between the two germline ends. CDR3: CATSRVAEFEQYF. As DNA, the CDR3 is TGTGCCACCAGCAGGGTAGCGGAATTCGAGCAGTACTTC.

This sequence joins TRBV4-3 and TRBJ2-5, with 10 bases matching TRBD2. The germline V gene encodes CDR1 LGHNA and CDR2 YSLEER. J was trimmed by 4 bases and V by 1 base; bases with no gene match: 6. The CDR3 extends over 16 amino acids. The CDR3 loop is CASSQGPSGRVETQYF. The CDR3 coding sequence is TGCGCCAGCAGCCAAGGTCCTAGCGGGAGAGTAGAGACCCAGTACTTC.

This clone showed up just once. The rearrangement links TRBV5-4 to TRBJ2-5; unclear D gene. V lost 4 bases and J 2 bases, leaving 6 bases between the germline ends. The CDR3 length is 12 residues. Germline-derived CDR1 and CDR2 are SGHNT and YYREEE (reference sequence). The CDR3 region is CASSGPQETQYF. CDR3 DNA sequence: TGTGCCAGCAGCGGTCCACAAGAGACCCAGTACTTC. Looking up the rest from reference TRBV5-4 and TRBJ2-5 gives the full variable domain: ETGVTQSPTHLIKTRGQQVTLRCSSQSGHNTVSWYQQALGQGPQFIFQYYREEENGRGNFPPRFSGLQFPNYSSELNVNALELDDSALYLCASSGPQETQYFGPGTRLLVL.

This sequence joins TRBV7-2 and TRBJ1-4; D is unresolved. Germline CDR1 SGHTA, CDR2 FQGNSA. The V end lost 5 bases, the J end lost 10 bases, and 11 bases lay between the germline ends. The length of the CDR3 is 12 residues. The CDR3 is CASSPGGGKLFF. CDR3 nucleotides: TGTGCCAGCAGCCCGGGAGGTGGAAAACTGTTTTTT. The whole variable domain, remainder taken from reference TRBV7-2 and TRBJ1-4, is GAGVSQSPSNKVTEKGKDVELRCDPISGHTALYWYRQSLGQGLEFLIYFQGNSAPDKSGLPSDRFSAERTGGSVSTLTIQRTQQEDSAVYLCASSPGGGKLFFGSGTQLSVL.

CDR3 protein: CSASKHEQFF. CDR3 nucleotides: TGCAGTGCTAGTAAGCATGAGCAGTTCTTC. V is TRBV20-1 and J is TRBJ2-1, with D unresolved. Germline V gene lookup returns CDR1 DFQATT and CDR2 SNEGSKA (reference sequence). There are 10 residues in the CDR3. Trimming shortened V by 3 bases and J by 8 bases, and 5 bases separated the two germline ends.

This chain connects TRBV20-1 to TRBJ2-5; D unclear. Between the trimmed V and J ends, which lost 3 bases and 5 bases, there was a span of 7 bases. The V gene's germline CDR1 is DFQATT and CDR2 SNEGSKA (reference sequence). The CDR3 contains 11 residues. The CDR3 nucleotides read TGCAGTGCTAGTGGATCTGAGACCCAGTACTTC. Translated: CSASGSETQYF.

The chain recombines TRBV4-3 with TRBJ2-1; D uncertain. In germline, CDR1 is LGHNA, CDR2 YSLEER. V lost 0 bases, J lost 10 bases, and 10 bases lay in between. This CDR3 is built from 13 residues. The CDR3 DNA sequence: TGCGCCAGCAGCCAAGATGTTAAGCGCGAGCAGTTCTTC. Amino acids: CASSQDVKREQFF.

The CDR3 DNA reads as TGCGCCAGCACCCGGGCGGAACCCACAGATACGCAGTATTTT. Its protein product is CASTRAEPTDTQYF. The chain uses TRBV5-1 and TRBJ2-3; D unresolved. The CDR3 is 14 amino acids. V was pared by 6 bases and J by 2 bases, with 13 bases between. Germline loops: CDR1 SGHRS, CDR2 YFSETQ.